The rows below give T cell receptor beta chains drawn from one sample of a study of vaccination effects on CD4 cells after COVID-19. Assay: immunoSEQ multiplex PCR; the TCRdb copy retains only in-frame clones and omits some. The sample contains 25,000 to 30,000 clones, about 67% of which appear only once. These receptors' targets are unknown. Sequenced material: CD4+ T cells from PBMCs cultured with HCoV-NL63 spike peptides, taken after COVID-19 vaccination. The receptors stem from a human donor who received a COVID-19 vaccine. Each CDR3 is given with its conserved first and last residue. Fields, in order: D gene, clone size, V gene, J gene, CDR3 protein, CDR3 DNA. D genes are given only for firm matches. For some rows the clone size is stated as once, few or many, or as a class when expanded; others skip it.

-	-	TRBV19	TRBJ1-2	CASSMSGQDGYTF	TGTGCCAGTAGTATGTCGGGCCAGGATGGCTACACCTTC
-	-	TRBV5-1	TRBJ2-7	CASSLSTNEQYF	TGCGCCAGCAGCTTGTCGACTAACGAGCAGTACTTC
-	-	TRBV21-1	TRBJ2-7	CASSNQDSYYEQYF	TGTGCCAGCAGCAACCAAGACAGTTACTACGAGCAGTACTTC
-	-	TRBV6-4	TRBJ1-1	CASSVAENTEAFF	TGTGCCAGCAGTGTGGCCGAGAACACTGAAGCTTTCTTT
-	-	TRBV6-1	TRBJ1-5	CASSERENQPQHF	TGTGCCAGCAGTGAGCGGGAGAATCAGCCCCAGCATTTT
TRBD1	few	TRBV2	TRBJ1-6	CASSGTGRNSPLHF	TGTGCCAGTTCCGGGACAGGGCGGAATTCACCCCTCCACTTT
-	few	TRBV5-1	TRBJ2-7	CASSFNAISSYEQYF	TGCGCCAGCAGCTTTAACGCTATCAGCTCCTACGAGCAGTACTTC
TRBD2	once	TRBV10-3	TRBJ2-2	CAISTSGGDTGELFF	TGTGCCATCAGTACTAGCGGGGGGGATACCGGGGAGCTGTTTTTT
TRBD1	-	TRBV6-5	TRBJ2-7	CASRDPGTGSYEQYF	TGTGCCAGCAGAGACCCCGGGACAGGGTCCTACGAGCAGTACTTC
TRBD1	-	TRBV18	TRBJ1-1	CASSRGQGDSGTEAFF	TGTGCCAGCTCACGGGGACAGGGCGACTCTGGTACTGAAGCTTTCTTT
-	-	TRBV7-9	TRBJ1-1	CASSLGDWLRRLTDEAFF	TGTGCCAGCAGCTTAGGAGATTGGCTGAGGAGATTGACAGACGAAGCTTTCTTT
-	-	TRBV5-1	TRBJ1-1	CASSQSPTGTEAFF	TGCGCCAGCAGCCAAAGCCCGACAGGCACTGAAGCTTTCTTT
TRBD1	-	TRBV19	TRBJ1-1	CATGSRDRALYTEAFF	TGTGCCACCGGCTCCCGGGACAGGGCGTTGTACACTGAAGCTTTCTTT
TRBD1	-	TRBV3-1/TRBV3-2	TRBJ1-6	CASSRPGQGVVRDSPLHF	TGTGCCAGCAGCCGCCCCGGACAGGGCGTGGTGAGAGATTCACCCCTCCACTTT
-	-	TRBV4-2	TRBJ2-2	CASSQEGGYGTGELFF	TGTGCCAGCAGCCAAGAAGGGGGTTATGGCACCGGGGAGCTGTTTTTT
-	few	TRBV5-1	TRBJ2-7	CASSLTGGDWEQYF	TGCGCCAGCAGCTTGACAGGGGGGGACTGGGAGCAGTACTTC
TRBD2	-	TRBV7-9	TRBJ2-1	CASSLEREGRNEQFF	TGTGCCAGCAGCTTGGAGCGGGAGGGCCGCAATGAGCAGTTCTTC
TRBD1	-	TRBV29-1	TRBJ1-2	CGTGTGRLGGYTF	TGCGGAACCGGGACAGGGCGCCTCGGGGGCTACACCTTC
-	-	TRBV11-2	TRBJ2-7	CASSLRGPSSYEQYF	TGTGCCAGCAGCTTGCGCGGGCCTAGCTCCTACGAGCAGTACTTC
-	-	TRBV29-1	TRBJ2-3	CSVHEGTPSDTQYF	TGCAGCGTTCACGAGGGGACTCCATCAGATACGCAGTATTTT
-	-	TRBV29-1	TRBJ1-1	CSVSKSGKAFF	TGCAGCGTGTCCAAATCCGGGAAAGCTTTCTTT
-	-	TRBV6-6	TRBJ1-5	CASSFWGDNQPQHF	TGTGCCAGCAGTTTTTGGGGAGATAATCAGCCCCAGCATTTT
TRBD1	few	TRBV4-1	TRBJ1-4	CASSYPGQTEKLFF	TGCGCCAGCAGCTATCCGGGACAGACTGAAAAACTGTTTTTT
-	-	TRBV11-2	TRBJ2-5	CASSLDVGSQETQYF	TGTGCCAGCAGCTTAGACGTGGGGTCCCAAGAGACCCAGTACTTC
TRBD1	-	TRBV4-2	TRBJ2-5	CASSQGRGQAKETQYF	TGTGCCAGCAGCCAAGGTCGTGGACAGGCTAAAGAGACCCAGTACTTC